The rows below give T cell receptor beta chains drawn from one sample of a study of blood T cell repertoires in COVID-19. TCRdb's table, derived via immunoSEQ multiplex PCR, lists solely in-frame clones and lacks some. The sample lists 120,000 to 150,000 clones, 70% to 90% occurring once. The sample comprised PBMCs or T cells enriched from blood (not recorded which). These receptors all come from a woman aged 40 to 50 who had recovered from COVID-19. CDR3s include the opening cysteine and the closing phenylalanine or tryptophan. The D gene is left open where the match is weak. Part of the rows lack a size; the others show once, few, many or a class for expanded clones.

size	D	V	J	DNA	CDR3
NA	NA	TRBV10-3	TRBJ1-1	TGTGCCATCAGTGAGGGCGGCACTGAAGCTTTCTTT	CAISEGGTEAFF
NA	NA	TRBV19	TRBJ2-7	TGTGCCAGTAGTACTAGCTCCTACGAGCAGTACTTC	CASSTSSYEQYF
many	TRBD1	TRBV30	TRBJ1-2	TGTGCCTGGAGTGTACGGACAGGCACAGCGGACTATGGCTACACCTTC	CAWSVRTGTADYGYTF
few	NA	TRBV7-9	TRBJ1-2	TGTGCCAGCACCATTTTAGGGGGGGTTCGCTATGGCTACACCTTC	CASTILGGVRYGYTF
once	NA	TRBV7-9	TRBJ1-1	TGTGCCAGCAGCTTAGCGCGTCCGAACACTGAAGCTTTCTTT	CASSLARPNTEAFF
NA	TRBD2	TRBV6-1	TRBJ2-7	TGTGCCAGCAGTGAATCCGGGACTAGCGGATCCTACGAGCAGTACTTC	CASSESGTSGSYEQYF
many	NA	TRBV19	TRBJ2-2	TGTGCCAGTAGTCTAAATAAAGGGGCCACCGGGGAGCTGTTTTTT	CASSLNKGATGELFF
NA	NA	TRBV9	TRBJ1-2	TGTGCCAGCAGCGCCCAGCAGAAACCACTTCAGGACTCTGGCTACACCTTC	CASSAQQKPLQDSGYTF
once	NA	TRBV4-2	TRBJ2-7	TGTGCCAGCAGCCAAGGTAACGAGCAGTACTTC	CASSQGNEQYF
NA	TRBD1	TRBV9	TRBJ2-7	TGTGCCAGCAGCATCCGGACAGGGAGTCCCTACGAGCAGTACTTC	CASSIRTGSPYEQYF
NA	TRBD1	TRBV4-1	TRBJ2-2	TGCGCCAGCAGCCGAGGACAGGGGGCCGTGGAGCTGTTTTTT	CASSRGQGAVELFF
NA	NA	TRBV6-5	TRBJ1-4	TGTGCCAGCAGTCTACAGGGAGCTGAAAAACTGTTTTTT	CASSLQGAEKLFF